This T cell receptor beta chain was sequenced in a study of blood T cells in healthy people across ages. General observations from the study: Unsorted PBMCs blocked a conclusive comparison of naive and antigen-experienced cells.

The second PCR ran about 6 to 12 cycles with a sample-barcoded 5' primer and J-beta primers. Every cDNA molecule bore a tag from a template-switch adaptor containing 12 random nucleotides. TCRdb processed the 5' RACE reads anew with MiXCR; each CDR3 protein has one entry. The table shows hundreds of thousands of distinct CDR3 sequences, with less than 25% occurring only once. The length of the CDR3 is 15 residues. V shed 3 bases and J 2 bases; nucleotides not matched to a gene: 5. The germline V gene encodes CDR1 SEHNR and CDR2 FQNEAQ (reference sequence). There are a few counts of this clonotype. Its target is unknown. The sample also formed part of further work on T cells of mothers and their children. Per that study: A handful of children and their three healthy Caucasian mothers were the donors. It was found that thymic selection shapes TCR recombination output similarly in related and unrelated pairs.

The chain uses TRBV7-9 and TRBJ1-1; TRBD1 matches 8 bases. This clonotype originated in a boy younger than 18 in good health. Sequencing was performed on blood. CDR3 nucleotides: TGTGCCAGCAGCTTGCACGGGACAGGAAACACTGAAGCTTTCTTT. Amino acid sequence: CASSLHGTGNTEAFF.